This is a list of T cell receptor beta chains from one sample in a study of read filtering for tumor transcriptome and immune sequencing. MiXCR was run by TCRdb on the reads, yielding one entry per CDR3 protein. The sample holds some 120,000 distinct CDR3 sequences, approximately 12% seen once. The material sequenced was a population of CD138-negative cells sorted from bone marrow. The receptors were sampled from a donor aged 40 or older with multiple myeloma. The CDR3 runs from the conserved cysteine through the conserved F or W. A D gene is named only where the DNA matches it firmly. Clone size, where shown, is once, few, many, or a class for clones that have expanded.

clone_size: few; d_call: -; v_call: TRBV20-1; j_call: TRBJ1-3; cdr3_nt: TGCAGTGCTAATCGACCGGCTGGAAACACCATATATTTT; cdr3_aa: CSANRPAGNTIYF
clone_size: few; d_call: TRBD1; v_call: TRBV3-1; j_call: TRBJ2-2; cdr3_nt: TGTGCCAGCAGCCAAGAGGGACAGGGTATGACCGGGGAGCTGTTTTTT; cdr3_aa: CASSQEGQGMTGELFF
clone_size: many; d_call: TRBD2; v_call: TRBV29-1; j_call: TRBJ2-2; cdr3_nt: TGCAGCGTCGGGACTAGCGGGAACACCGGGGAGCTGTTTTTT; cdr3_aa: CSVGTSGNTGELFF
clone_size: many; d_call: -; v_call: TRBV4-2; j_call: TRBJ2-1; cdr3_nt: TGTGCCAGCAGCCAGCCCGGGTCATACAATGAGCAGTTCTTC; cdr3_aa: CASSQPGSYNEQFF
clone_size: many; d_call: TRBD2; v_call: TRBV7-9; j_call: TRBJ2-5; cdr3_nt: TGTGCCAGCAGCTTTCGCGGGGGGGGTTCGGAAGAGACCCAGTACTTC; cdr3_aa: CASSFRGGGSEETQYF
clone_size: few; d_call: TRBD2; v_call: TRBV20-1; j_call: TRBJ2-1; cdr3_nt: TGCGGTGCCCCCCCAGCGGGGACTTACAATGAGCAGTTCTTC; cdr3_aa: CGAPPAGTYNEQFF
clone_size: -; d_call: TRBD2; v_call: TRBV20-1; j_call: TRBJ2-5; cdr3_nt: TGCAGTGCTAAGGGACTAGCGGGGGATCAAGAGACCCAGTACTTC; cdr3_aa: CSAKGLAGDQETQYF
clone_size: many; d_call: -; v_call: TRBV19; j_call: TRBJ1-2; cdr3_nt: TGTGCCAGTTTTGCCAACTATGGCTACACCTTC; cdr3_aa: CASFANYGYTF
clone_size: many; d_call: TRBD1; v_call: TRBV7-8; j_call: TRBJ1-4; cdr3_nt: TGTGTCAGCAGCCAACGGGTTTACGGGGGGACAGGGGCGGGAAAACTGTTTTTT; cdr3_aa: CVSSQRVYGGTGAGKLFF
clone_size: -; d_call: TRBD2; v_call: TRBV12-3/TRBV12-4; j_call: TRBJ2-3; cdr3_nt: TGTGCCAGCAGTGCGAGCGGGGCATGGGATACGCAGTATTTT; cdr3_aa: CASSASGAWDTQYF
clone_size: many; d_call: TRBD2; v_call: TRBV7-9; j_call: TRBJ2-3; cdr3_nt: TGTGCCAGCAGCTTCTCCAGCGGGAGCTCATCAGATACGCAGTATTTT; cdr3_aa: CASSFSSGSSSDTQYF
clone_size: many; d_call: -; v_call: TRBV3-1; j_call: TRBJ2-7; cdr3_nt: TGTGCCAGCAGCCAAGGGACTAACTCCTACGAGCAGTACTTC; cdr3_aa: CASSQGTNSYEQYF
clone_size: many; d_call: TRBD1; v_call: TRBV27; j_call: TRBJ1-4; cdr3_nt: TGTGCCAGCAGTCCCCGACAGGGCAGTGGGGAAAAACTGTTTTTT; cdr3_aa: CASSPRQGSGEKLFF
clone_size: many; d_call: -; v_call: TRBV28; j_call: TRBJ2-2; cdr3_nt: TGTGCCAGCAGTGAATACCGGGACACCGGGGAGCTGTTTTTT; cdr3_aa: CASSEYRDTGELFF
clone_size: many; d_call: -; v_call: TRBV2; j_call: TRBJ1-5; cdr3_nt: TGTGCCAGCAGCCCCTTTGGGATGAACAATCAGCCCCAGCATTTT; cdr3_aa: CASSPFGMNNQPQHF
clone_size: many; d_call: -; v_call: TRBV20-1; j_call: TRBJ2-3; cdr3_nt: TGCAGTGCCCGCCCCGCGGCGGGAACAGATACGCAGTATTTT; cdr3_aa: CSARPAAGTDTQYF
clone_size: -; d_call: -; v_call: TRBV9; j_call: TRBJ1-3; cdr3_nt: TGTGCCAGCAGCGTTCGGGGCGAAAACTCTGGAAACACCATATATTTT; cdr3_aa: CASSVRGENSGNTIYF
clone_size: many; d_call: TRBD1; v_call: TRBV30; j_call: TRBJ1-5; cdr3_nt: TGTGCCTGGAGCGGTACAGGGGGCATCAATCAGCCCCAGCATTTT; cdr3_aa: CAWSGTGGINQPQHF
clone_size: few; d_call: -; v_call: TRBV28; j_call: TRBJ2-3; cdr3_nt: TGTGCCAGCACCTCTGGAATCGCGATTGACGCAGATACGCAGTATTTT; cdr3_aa: CASTSGIAIDADTQYF
clone_size: many; d_call: -; v_call: TRBV12-3/TRBV12-4; j_call: TRBJ1-4; cdr3_nt: TGTGCCAGCAGTAAGCCAGGAGGGGACAAACTGTTTTTT; cdr3_aa: CASSKPGGDKLFF